These 8 T cell receptor beta chains came from one sample sequenced in a study of T cells in Graves' hyperthyroidism and ophthalmopathy. There were TCR beta CDR3 regions amplified from RNA transcripts. HTBI primers were used for first-round RT-PCR of the TCR CDR3. Each CDR3 protein is one row after TCRdb ran MiXCR on the multiplex PCR reads. The sample contains about 570,000 distinct CDR3 sequences, around 46% of which appear only once. Sequencing used peripheral blood or thyroid tissue (not recorded which). The source of these receptors is an adult woman with Graves' disease, either hyperthyroidism or ophthalmopathy (not recorded which).

This clonotype was recorded many times. The rearrangement uses TRBV7-9 and TRBJ2-5; possible D gene TRBD2, 6 bases. The CDR3 spans 15 residues. V was shortened by 5 bases and J by 1 base, with 14 bases between the two germline ends. Germline CDR1 reads SEHNR; CDR2 reads FQNEAQ (reference sequence). In DNA, the CDR3 is TGTGCCAGCAGCCCGAGGGGAGGAGCCCAAGAGACCCAGTACTTC. Amino acid sequence: CASSPRGGAQETQYF.

This clonotype was observed many times. CDR3 loop: CASSESQNYGYTF. For the CDR3, the DNA is TGTGCCAGCAGTGAATCGCAGAACTATGGCTACACCTTC. The chain recombines TRBV6-1 with TRBJ1-2; D is uncertain. The germline CDR1 and CDR2 sequences are MNHNS and SASEGT. Trimming took 2 bases from V and 2 from J, leaving 6 bases between them. The CDR3 is 13 amino acids.

The J gene is TRBJ2-5, the V gene TRBV7-2; TRBD2 agrees at 7 bases. This CDR3 is built from 16 residues. Germline assignment: CDR1 SGHTA and CDR2 FQGNSA. V lost 5 bases to trimming and J lost 2 bases; unmatched junction nucleotides: 11. As DNA, the CDR3 is TGTGCCAGCAGCCCAGCAAGGGGAGGGGCTCAAGAGACCCAGTACTTC. Translation gives CASSPARGGAQETQYF.

The rearrangement joins TRBV2 to TRBJ1-2; no clear D gene. Trimming took off 4 bases at V and 0 bases at J, with 9 bases between the two ends. The CDR3 consists of 14 residues. Germline V CDR1 and CDR2: SNHLY, FYNNEI. The CDR3 sequence is CASSGRTANYGYTF. The CDR3 bases are TGTGCCAGCAGTGGAAGGACGGCTAACTATGGCTACACCTTC.

The gene calls are TRBV2 and TRBJ1-6, with D possibly matching TRBD1 (6 bases). The CDR3 is made up of 14 amino acids. Germline CDR1 is SNHLY and CDR2 is FYNNEI. Trimming shortened V by 8 bases and J by 4 bases, and 12 bases separated the two germline ends. CDR3 residues: CASGRRGYNSPLHF. The CDR3 nucleotides are TGTGCCAGCGGACGCAGGGGTTATAATTCACCCCTCCACTTT.

The V gene is TRBV5-1, the J gene TRBJ1-6; a weak D match, TRBD1 (5 bases). The V end was cut by 0 bases, the J end by 9 bases, with 16 bases between. The CDR3 is 16 amino acids. Germline CDR1 SGHRS, CDR2 YFSETQ. This CDR3 is CASSLGQARASSPLHF. In DNA form, the CDR3 reads TGCGCCAGCAGCTTGGGGCAGGCCAGGGCATCTTCACCCCTCCACTTT.

In its sample, this clonotype was seen many times. This rearrangement joins TRBV2 to TRBJ1-1; TRBD1 is a possible D gene (5 bases). The germline V gene encodes CDR1 SNHLY and CDR2 FYNNEI. Trimming took 6 bases from V and 6 from J, leaving 11 bases between them. The length of the CDR3 is 12 residues. CDR3 DNA sequence: TGTGCCAGCAGGGCAGGGTCCGCTGAAGCTTTCTTT. Translation gives CASRAGSAEAFF.

The genes are TRBV7-9 and TRBJ2-7; no firm D call. Germline V gene data show CDR1 as SEHNR and CDR2 as FQNEAQ (reference sequence). This CDR3 spans 13 amino acids. Trimming shortened V by 7 bases and J by 0 bases, and 10 bases separated the two germline ends. CDR3 DNA sequence: TGTGCCAGCACTATGTTCAGCTCCTACGAGCAGTACTTC. Its translation is CASTMFSSYEQYF. Combining the CDR3 with reference TRBV7-9 and TRBJ2-7 gives the whole variable domain DTGVSQNPRHKITKRGQNVTFRCDPISEHNRLYWYRQTLGQGPEFLTYFQNEAQLEKSRLLSDRFSAERPKGSFSTLEIQRTEQGDSAMYLCASTMFSSYEQYFGPGTRLTVT.